The T cell receptor (beta chain) described here comes from a study of cytomegalovirus exposure and HLA in healthy donors. Turning to the study itself: Caucasian-associated ancestry cluster membership applied to about 83% of nearly 400 genotyped donors.

A multiplex PCR was run with 60 Vbeta primers and 13 Jbeta primers. This table comes from immunoSEQ multiplex PCR, and its TCRdb copy is limited to in-frame clones, with some not included. The sample has 99,000 or so clones, roughly 15% seen once; the top ten hold approximately 0.8%. For this clone: As yet, its antigen is unknown.

V lost 8 bases and J lost 0, with 12 bases in between. The CDR3 consists of 14 residues. The V gene's germline CDR1 is MNHEY and CDR2 SMNVEV (reference sequence). Findings and caveats of the study: It was only CMV serostatus that was available as immune exposure information.

The chain combines TRBV27 with TRBJ2-3; D might be TRBD2 (7 bases). The sample comprised PBMCs. The TCR was taken from a female donor in good health and CMV-seronegative. The CDR3 region is CASGRGGSTDTQYF. The CDR3 coding sequence is TGTGCCAGCGGGAGGGGGGGAAGCACAGATACGCAGTATTTT.